Listed here are 6 T cell receptor beta chains from one sample, sequenced in a study of neurological immune-mediated disorders. In TCRdb, the 5' RACE reads were re-called with MiXCR into one record per CDR3 protein. Of 50,000 or so distinct CDR3 sequences in the sample, about 3.7% were seen once. Sequencing input: PBMCs. The receptor source for this set is a man aged 35-49 years with multiple sclerosis.

This clonotype was counted at least ten times. V and J are TRBV4-1 and TRBJ2-1; 9 bases line up with TRBD1. V lost 7 bases, J lost 1 base, and 8 bases stayed unmatched. The CDR3 length is 16 residues. Germline CDR1 MGHRA, CDR2 YSYEKL. CDR3 coding DNA: TGCGCCAGCACCCGGCGGGGGACAGGGTCCTACAATGAGCAGTTCTTC. This codes for CASTRRGTGSYNEQFF.

This clonotype has a count of ten or more. A much larger clonotype is one base distant, so this may be a read error. The genes are TRBV20-1 and TRBJ1-3, with D unclear. Germline CDR1 DFQATT, CDR2 SNEGSKA (reference sequence). The CDR3 extends over 15 amino acids. CDR3 nucleotide sequence: TGCAGTGCCTCCCCCTTTGACAACTCTGGAAAAACCATATATTTT. Its protein product is CSASPFDNSGKTIYF.

This clonotype was seen a few times. Relative to the germline gene, one junction end is altered; a read error may explain this. V and J are TRBV12-3 or TRBV12-4 and TRBJ1-6; 9 bases agree with TRBD1. There are 14 residues in the CDR3. CDR3 loop: CASSSGTGRSPLNF. CDR3 DNA sequence: TGTGCCAGCAGCTCCGGGACAGGGAGGTCACCCCTCAACTTT.

Concerning this clonotype itself: It may be a read error: a sequence one base away is much more abundant. The chain has TRBV18 and TRBJ2-7; no clear D gene. The germline CDR1 and CDR2 sequences are KGHSH and LQKENI. The CDR3 is 13 residues long. V gave up 3 bases and J gave up 5 bases, with 11 bases separating them. The CDR3 DNA reads as TGTGCCAGCTCACCCCCAAACGGGCACGAGCAGTACTTC. As protein: CASSPPNGHEQYF.

The gene calls are TRBV3-1 and TRBJ2-1; D remains ambiguous. The CDR3 is made up of 12 amino acids. In germline, CDR1 is LGHDT, CDR2 YNNKEL (reference sequence). With 1 base removed from V and 11 bases from J, the gap between germline ends came to 9 bases. CDR3 sequence (DNA): TGTGCCAGCAGCCAAGTGGTCCGACAGCAGTTCTTC. Its protein product is CASSQVVRQQFF.

This clonotype was recorded at least ten times. The gene calls are TRBV20-1 and TRBJ1-1; D unresolved. V was clipped by 5 bases and J by 3 bases, with 10 bases between them. CDR1 is DFQATT, CDR2 SNEGSKA, per germline (reference sequence). This CDR3 has 12 residues. This chain's CDR3 is CSASAGDTEAFF. The CDR3 nucleotides read TGCAGTGCTTCGGCCGGGGACACTGAAGCTTTCTTT.